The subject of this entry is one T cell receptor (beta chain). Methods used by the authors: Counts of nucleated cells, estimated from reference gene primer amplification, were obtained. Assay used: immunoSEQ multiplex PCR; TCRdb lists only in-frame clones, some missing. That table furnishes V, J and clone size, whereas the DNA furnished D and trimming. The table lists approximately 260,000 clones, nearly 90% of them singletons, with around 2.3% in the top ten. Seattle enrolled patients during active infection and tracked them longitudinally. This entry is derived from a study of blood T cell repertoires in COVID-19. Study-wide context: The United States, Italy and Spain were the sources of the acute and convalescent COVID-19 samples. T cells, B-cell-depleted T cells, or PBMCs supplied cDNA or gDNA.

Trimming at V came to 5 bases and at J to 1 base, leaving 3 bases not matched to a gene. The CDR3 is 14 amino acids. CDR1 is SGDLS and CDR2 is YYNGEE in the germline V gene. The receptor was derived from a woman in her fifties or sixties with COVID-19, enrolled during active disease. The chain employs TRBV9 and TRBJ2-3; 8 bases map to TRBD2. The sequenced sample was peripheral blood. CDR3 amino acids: CASRRAGGTDTQYF. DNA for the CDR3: TGTGCCAGCAGGCGAGCGGGGGGCACAGATACGCAGTATTTT.